Here is one T cell receptor beta chain with its context. Germline-derived CDR1 and CDR2 are SGHKS and YYEKEE (reference sequence). This CDR3 region has 16 residues. After removal of 4 bases from V and 4 bases from J, the junction contained 8 bases not matched to a gene. The sample comes from a study of blood T cell repertoires in COVID-19. Background on the study: Sites in the United States, Italy and Spain provided acute and convalescent COVID-19 samples. The cDNA or gDNA used as material had been derived from T cells, B-cell-depleted T cells, or PBMCs.

Original data processing: Cell counts per sample came from amplifying reference gene primers. Profiling relied on immunoSEQ multiplex PCR, and the TCRdb table lists in-frame clones only, not all of them. V, J and clone size were drawn from that table, and D and trimming were deduced from the DNA. The data hold more than 85,000 clones, with roughly 86% observed a single time. Sequenced: peripheral blood. V and J are TRBV5-5 and TRBJ2-1; 10 bases are shared with TRBD1. The clonotype originates from a man aged 35 to 55 with active or convalescent COVID-19. As DNA, the CDR3 is TGTGCCAGCAGCATCACCGGGACAGGGGTATACAATGAGCAGTTCTTC. Protein: CASSITGTGVYNEQFF.